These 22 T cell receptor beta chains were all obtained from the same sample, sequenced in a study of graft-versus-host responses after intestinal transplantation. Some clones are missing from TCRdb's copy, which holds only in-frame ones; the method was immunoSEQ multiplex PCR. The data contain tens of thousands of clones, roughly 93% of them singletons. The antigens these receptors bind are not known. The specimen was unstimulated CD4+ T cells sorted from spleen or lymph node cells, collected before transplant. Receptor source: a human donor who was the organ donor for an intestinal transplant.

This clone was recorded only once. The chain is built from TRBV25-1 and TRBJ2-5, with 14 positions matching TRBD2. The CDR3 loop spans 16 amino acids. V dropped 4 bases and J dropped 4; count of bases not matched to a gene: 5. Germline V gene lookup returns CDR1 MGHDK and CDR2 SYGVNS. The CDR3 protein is CASSGRTSGGSETQYF. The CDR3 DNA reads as TGTGCCAGCAGTGGAAGGACTAGCGGGGGGTCAGAGACCCAGTACTTC. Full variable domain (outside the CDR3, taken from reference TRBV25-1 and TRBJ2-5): EADIYQTPRYLVIGTGKKITLECSQTMGHDKMYWYQQDPGMELHLIHYSYGVNSTEKGDLSSESTVSRIRTEHFPLTLESARPSHTSQYLCASSGRTSGGSETQYFGPGTRLLVL.

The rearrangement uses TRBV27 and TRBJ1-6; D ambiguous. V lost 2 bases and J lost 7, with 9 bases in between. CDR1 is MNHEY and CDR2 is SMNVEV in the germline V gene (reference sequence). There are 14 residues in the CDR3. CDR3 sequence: CASSLGQRNSPLHF. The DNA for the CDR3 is TGTGCCAGCAGTTTAGGGCAGAGAAATTCACCCCTCCACTTT.

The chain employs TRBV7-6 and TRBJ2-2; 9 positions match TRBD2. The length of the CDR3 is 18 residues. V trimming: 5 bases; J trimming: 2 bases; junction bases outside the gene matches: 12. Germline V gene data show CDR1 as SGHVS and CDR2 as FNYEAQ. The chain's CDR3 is CASSLRPIAGANTGELFF. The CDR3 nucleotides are TGTGCCAGCAGCCTACGACCGATAGCGGGGGCAAACACCGGGGAGCTGTTTTTT.

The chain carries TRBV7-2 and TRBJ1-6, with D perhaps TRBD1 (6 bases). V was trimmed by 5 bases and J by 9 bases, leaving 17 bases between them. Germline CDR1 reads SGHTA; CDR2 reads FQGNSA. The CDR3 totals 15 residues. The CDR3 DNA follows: TGTGCCAGCAGCCCCGGGGGGCTAGATAGTTCACCCCTCCACTTT. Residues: CASSPGGLDSSPLHF.

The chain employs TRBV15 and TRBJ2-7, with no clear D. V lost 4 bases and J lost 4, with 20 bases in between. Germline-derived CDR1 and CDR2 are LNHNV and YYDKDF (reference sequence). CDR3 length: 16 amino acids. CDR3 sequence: CATSTSLARLDYEQYF. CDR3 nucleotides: TGTGCCACCAGCACCTCCCTGGCTCGGCTAGATTACGAGCAGTACTTC.

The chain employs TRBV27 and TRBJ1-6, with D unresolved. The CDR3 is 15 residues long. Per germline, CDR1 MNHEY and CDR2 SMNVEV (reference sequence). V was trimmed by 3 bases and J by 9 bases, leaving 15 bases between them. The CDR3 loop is CASSFLGRRVSPLHF. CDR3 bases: TGTGCCAGCAGTTTCCTCGGACGGCGGGTTTCACCCCTCCACTTT.

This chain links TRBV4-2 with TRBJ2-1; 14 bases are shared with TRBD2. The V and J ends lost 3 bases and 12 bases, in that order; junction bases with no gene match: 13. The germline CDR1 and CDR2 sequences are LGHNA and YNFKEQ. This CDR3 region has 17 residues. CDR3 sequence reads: CASSQTSGGAFVVVQFF. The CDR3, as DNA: TGTGCCAGCAGCCAGACTAGCGGGGGGGCCTTTGTCGTTGTGCAGTTCTTC.

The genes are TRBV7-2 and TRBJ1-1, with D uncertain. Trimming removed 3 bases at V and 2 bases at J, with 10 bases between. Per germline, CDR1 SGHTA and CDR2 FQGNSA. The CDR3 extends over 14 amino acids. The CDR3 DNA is TGTGCCAGCAGCTTTACCCCGGAAAACACTGAAGCTTTCTTT. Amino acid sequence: CASSFTPENTEAFF. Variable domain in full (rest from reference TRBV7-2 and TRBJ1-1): GAGVSQSPSNKVTEKGKDVELRCDPISGHTALYWYRQSLGQGLEFLIYFQGNSAPDKSGLPSDRFSAERTGGSVSTLTIQRTQQEDSAVYLCASSFTPENTEAFFGQGTRLTVV.

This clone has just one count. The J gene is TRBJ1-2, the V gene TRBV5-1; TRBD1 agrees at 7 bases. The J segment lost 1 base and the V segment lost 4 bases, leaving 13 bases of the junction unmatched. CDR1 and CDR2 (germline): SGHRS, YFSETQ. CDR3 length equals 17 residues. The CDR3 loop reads CASSTRSTGRLNYGYTF. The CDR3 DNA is TGCGCCAGCAGCACAAGGTCGACAGGGAGACTTAACTATGGCTACACCTTC.

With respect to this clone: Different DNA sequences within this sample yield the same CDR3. The CDR3 loop is CASSPDRGYGYTF. CDR3 DNA sequence: TGTGCCAGCTCACCAGACAGGGGCTATGGCTACACCTTC. The chain uses TRBV18 and TRBJ1-2, with 8 nucleotides matching TRBD1. The CDR3 is 13 amino acids. The ends lost 2 bases at V and 4 bases at J; junction bases unmatched: 0. Germline CDR1 is KGHSH and CDR2 is LQKENI.

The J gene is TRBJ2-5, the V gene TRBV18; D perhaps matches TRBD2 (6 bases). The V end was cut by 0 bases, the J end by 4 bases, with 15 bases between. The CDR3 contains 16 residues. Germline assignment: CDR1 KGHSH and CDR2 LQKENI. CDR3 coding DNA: TGTGCCAGCTCACCACCCCTCCTAGAGCGGGTAGAGACCCAGTACTTC. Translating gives CASSPPLLERVETQYF.

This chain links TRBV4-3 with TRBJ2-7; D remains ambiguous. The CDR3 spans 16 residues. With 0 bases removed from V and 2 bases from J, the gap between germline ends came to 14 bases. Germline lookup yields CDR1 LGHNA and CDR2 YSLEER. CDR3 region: CASSQDRGSRPYEQYF. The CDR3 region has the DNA TGCGCCAGCAGCCAAGATAGAGGTTCCAGGCCCTACGAGCAGTACTTC.

Here the CDR3 reads CASSFEGRHEQYF. Here the CDR3 DNA reads TGTGCCAGCAGCTTCGAAGGGAGGCACGAGCAGTACTTC. V gene TRBV7-9 combines with J gene TRBJ2-5; D might be TRBD2 (6 bases). The J call may be faulty, since TRBJ2-7 better matches the DNA end. Per the germline V gene, CDR1 is SEHNR and CDR2 is FQNEAQ (reference sequence). The CDR3 runs to 13 residues.

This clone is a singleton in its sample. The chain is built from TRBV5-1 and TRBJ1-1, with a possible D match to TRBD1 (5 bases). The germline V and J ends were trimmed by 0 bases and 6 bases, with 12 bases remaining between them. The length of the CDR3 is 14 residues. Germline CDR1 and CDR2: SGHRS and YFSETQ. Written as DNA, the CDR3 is TGCGCCAGCAGCTTGGGGCAGGGTAGCCCTGAAGCTTTCTTT. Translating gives CASSLGQGSPEAFF.

Here the CDR3 DNA reads TGTGCCAGCAGTGAATATAGGAAACAAGAGACCCAGTACTTC. Protein product: CASSEYRKQETQYF. The rearrangement links TRBV25-1 to TRBJ2-5; D not certain. Germline loops: CDR1 MGHDK, CDR2 SYGVNS. V was shortened by 0 bases and J by 2 bases, with 7 bases between the two germline ends. CDR3 length: 14 amino acids. Looking up the rest from reference TRBV25-1 and TRBJ2-5 gives the full variable domain: EADIYQTPRYLVIGTGKKITLECSQTMGHDKMYWYQQDPGMELHLIHYSYGVNSTEKGDLSSESTVSRIRTEHFPLTLESARPSHTSQYLCASSEYRKQETQYFGPGTRLLVL.

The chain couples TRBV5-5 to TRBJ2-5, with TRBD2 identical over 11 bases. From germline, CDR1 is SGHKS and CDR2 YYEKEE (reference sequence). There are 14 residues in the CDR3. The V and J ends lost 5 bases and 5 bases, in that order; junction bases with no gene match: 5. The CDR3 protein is CASSDTSGGETQYF. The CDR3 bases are TGTGCCAGCAGTGATACTAGCGGGGGTGAGACCCAGTACTTC. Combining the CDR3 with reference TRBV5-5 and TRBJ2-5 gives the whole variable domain DAGVTQSPTHLIKTRGQQVTLRCSPISGHKSVSWYQQVLGQGPQFIFQYYEKEERGRGNFPDRFSARQFPNYSSELNVNALLLGDSALYLCASSDTSGGETQYFGPGTRLLVL.

DNA of the CDR3: TGTGCCAGCACCCGGAACGGAGCTGCCCAAGAGACCCAGTACTTC. Translating gives CASTRNGAAQETQYF. The J gene is TRBJ2-5, the V gene TRBV11-2, with D uncertain. The CDR3 has 15 residues. Germline V gives CDR1 SGHAT, CDR2 FQNNGV. V lost 7 bases and J lost 1, with 16 bases in between.

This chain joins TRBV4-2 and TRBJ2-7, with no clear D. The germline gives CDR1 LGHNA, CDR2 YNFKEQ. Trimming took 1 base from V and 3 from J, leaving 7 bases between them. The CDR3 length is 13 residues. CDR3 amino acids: CASSQVYSYEQYF. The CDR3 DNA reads TGTGCCAGCAGCCAAGTTTACAGCTACGAGCAGTACTTC.

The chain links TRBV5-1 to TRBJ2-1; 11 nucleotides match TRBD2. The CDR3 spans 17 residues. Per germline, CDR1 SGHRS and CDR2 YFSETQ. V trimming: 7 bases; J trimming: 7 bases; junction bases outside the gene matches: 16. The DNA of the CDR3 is TGCGCCAGCCAAGGGGTAGCGGGGGGGCCTACCGGGAATGAGCAGTTCTTC. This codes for CASQGVAGGPTGNEQFF.

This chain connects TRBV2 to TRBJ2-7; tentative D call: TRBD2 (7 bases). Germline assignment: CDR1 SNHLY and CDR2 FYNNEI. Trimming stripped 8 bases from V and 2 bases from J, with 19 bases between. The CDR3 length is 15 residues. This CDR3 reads CASGRGEGGAYEQYF. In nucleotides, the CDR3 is TGTGCCAGCGGACGAGGGGAGGGGGGGGCCTACGAGCAGTACTTC.

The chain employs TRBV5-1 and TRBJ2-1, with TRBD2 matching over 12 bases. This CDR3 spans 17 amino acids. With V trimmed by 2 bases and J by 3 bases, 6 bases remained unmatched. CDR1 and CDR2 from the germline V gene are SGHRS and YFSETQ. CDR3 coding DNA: TGCGCCAGCAGCTTTTCCATGACTAGCGGGGGCTACAATGAGCAGTTCTTC. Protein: CASSFSMTSGGYNEQFF.

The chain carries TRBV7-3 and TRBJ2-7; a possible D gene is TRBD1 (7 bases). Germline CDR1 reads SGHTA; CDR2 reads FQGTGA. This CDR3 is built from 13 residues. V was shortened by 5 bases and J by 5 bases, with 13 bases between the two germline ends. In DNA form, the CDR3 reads TGTGCCAGCAGCATTCAGGGGGGCAACGAGCAGTACTTC. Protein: CASSIQGGNEQYF.